The 4 T cell receptor beta chains below were found in one sample sequenced in a study of T-cell memory formation after mild COVID-19. TCRdb reprocessed the 5' RACE reads via MiXCR and lists one record per CDR3 protein. Here the sample spans about 340,000 distinct CDR3 sequences, over 10% being singletons. The sequenced material came from PBMCs or a T cell subset sorted from them (not recorded which). The receptors were gathered from a man younger than 35 who had mild COVID-19 (a few samples of this study predate the infection). Cell type and time point are not known.

This clonotype has just a few counts. DNA for the CDR3: TGCGCCAGCAGCTCCACCTCTGGGGCCAACGTCCTGACTTTC. It yields the protein CASSSTSGANVLTF. The V call is TRBV5-1, the J call TRBJ2-6, with unresolved D. With 3 bases removed from V and 0 bases from J, the gap between germline ends came to 4 bases. Germline CDR1 SGHRS, CDR2 YFSETQ. The CDR3 length is 14 residues.

This clonotype was seen only a few times. This chain links TRBV4-3 with TRBJ2-1, with a tentative D call TRBD2 (6 bases). V was cut by 1 base and J by 4 bases, with 11 bases left in between. Germline CDR1 and CDR2: LGHNA and YSLEER. The CDR3 runs to 15 residues. CDR3: CASSQGLGLYNEQFF. For the CDR3, the DNA is TGCGCCAGCAGCCAAGGACTAGGGCTATACAATGAGCAGTTCTTC.

The V and J genes are TRBV29-1 and TRBJ2-3; 10 positions agree with TRBD2. The CDR3 length is 14 residues. CDR1 is SQVTM, CDR2 ANQGSEA, per germline. The trim removed 2 bases at V and 1 base at J, leaving 0 bases unmatched. The CDR3 is CSVELAGGTDTQYF. In DNA form, the CDR3 reads TGCAGCGTTGAACTAGCGGGGGGCACAGATACGCAGTATTTT.

This clonotype was detected ten times or more. The rearrangement joins TRBV29-1 to TRBJ1-1; possibly TRBD1 for D (6 bases). This CDR3 spans 13 amino acids. CDR1 and CDR2 from the germline V gene are SQVTM and ANQGSEA. Trimming took off 3 bases at V and 2 bases at J, with 10 bases between the two ends. The CDR3 DNA reads as TGCAGCGTTGATAAGGGGGAAAACACTGAAGCTTTCTTT. It specifies CSVDKGENTEAFF.